This T cell receptor (beta chain) was documented in a study of blood T cell repertoires in COVID-19. Turning to the study itself: Spain, Italy and the United States supplied samples that represented acute and convalescent COVID-19. PBMCs, B-cell-depleted T cells, or T cells were the source of the cDNA or gDNA that made up the material.

Original analysis: How many nucleated cells were present was estimated from reference gene primer amplification. Clones were read by immunoSEQ multiplex PCR, and TCRdb kept only the in-frame ones, dropping some. That table furnishes V, J and clone size, whereas the DNA furnished D and trimming. This table holds 200,000 to 300,000 clones, more than 90% found once. There are 11 residues in the CDR3. Trimming removed 2 bases from V and 3 bases from J, with 4 bases in between. The germline CDR1 and CDR2 sequences are DFQATT and SNEGSKA (reference sequence). About this clone: Additional DNA sequences in this sample encode the identical CDR3.

This receptor was identified in a person under 35 with COVID-19, enrolled during active disease. Sequenced sample: peripheral blood. V is TRBV20-1 and J is TRBJ1-2; D uncertain. CDR3 protein: CSARQDYGYTF. Written as DNA, the CDR3 is TGCAGTGCTAGACAGGACTATGGCTACACCTTC.